Shown below are 3 T cell receptor beta chains from a single sample sequenced in a study of early T cells in non-severe SARS-CoV-2 infection. TCRdb reprocessed the 5' RACE reads with MiXCR, giving one entry per CDR3 protein. The table lists 75,000 to 80,000 distinct CDR3 sequences, 8.5% to 10% of them singletons. Sequencing was performed on whole blood. The receptors were sampled from an adult who was a healthcare worker with PCR-confirmed SARS-CoV-2 infection or an uninfected control (not recorded which).

This clonotype was seen many times. This chain uses TRBV11-2 with TRBJ2-7, with 10 bases aligning to TRBD1. The CDR3 covers 15 residues. Germline lookup yields CDR1 SGHAT and CDR2 FQNNGV. Trimming took 0 bases from V and 6 from J; bases not matched to a gene: 5. The CDR3, as DNA: TGTGCCAGCAGCTTAGATTCCGGGACAGGGGTCGAGCAGTACTTC. Translating gives CASSLDSGTGVEQYF. The whole variable domain, remainder taken from reference TRBV11-2 and TRBJ2-7, is EAGVAQSPRYKIIEKRQSVAFWCNPISGHATLYWYQQILGQGPKLLIQFQNNGVVDDSQLPKDRFSAERLKGVDSTLKIQPAKLEDSAVYLCASSLDSGTGVEQYFGPGTRLTVT.

The genes are TRBV6-1 and TRBJ2-3; D perhaps matches TRBD1 (5 bases). Trimming removed 4 bases from V and 0 bases from J, with 14 bases in between. Germline V gene lookup returns CDR1 MNHNS and CDR2 SASEGT. The CDR3 sequence is 16 residues long. The CDR3 protein is CASSVTGDTSTDTQYF. The CDR3, as DNA: TGTGCCAGCAGTGTAACAGGTGACACTAGCACAGATACGCAGTATTTT.

This clonotype showed up many times. V usage is TRBV30 and J usage is TRBJ1-1, with a possible D match to TRBD1 (5 bases). V was cut by 4 bases and J by 0 bases, with 9 bases left in between. This CDR3 comprises 13 residues. Germline V gives CDR1 GTSNPN, CDR2 SVGIG (reference sequence). The CDR3 region is CAWTQGMNTEAFF. The DNA for the CDR3 is TGTGCCTGGACTCAGGGCATGAACACTGAAGCTTTCTTT.